Listed below are T cell receptor beta chains from one sample, sequenced in a study of blood T cell repertoires in COVID-19. Sequencing used immunoSEQ multiplex PCR; TCRdb keeps in-frame clones, though not all of them. The table shows fewer than 350,000 clones, with roughly 86% occurring only once. Source material: peripheral blood. These receptors were collected from a man aged 18 to 30 with active or convalescent COVID-19. Each CDR3 is given with its conserved first and last residue. Each record gives: CDR3 length, clone size, V gene, J gene, D gene, CDR3 protein, CDR3 DNA. The D gene is left open where the match is weak. Not every row has a clone size; where given, it reads once, few, many or a size class.

16	NA	TRBV5-1	TRBJ2-3	TRBD1	CASSPQTGGRTDTQYF	TGCGCCAGCAGCCCGCAAACAGGGGGTCGAACAGATACGCAGTATTTT
13	few	TRBV10-1	TRBJ2-5	NA	CASSVHHGETQYF	TGCGCCAGCAGTGTGCACCACGGGGAGACCCAGTACTTC
18	NA	TRBV4-2	TRBJ2-1	TRBD1	CASSHPPTGPSSYNEQFF	TGTGCCAGCAGCCATCCACCGACAGGGCCTAGCTCCTACAATGAGCAGTTCTTC
12	NA	TRBV19	TRBJ1-5	TRBD1	CASRQGSQPQHF	TGTGCCAGTAGACAGGGGAGTCAGCCCCAGCATTTT
16	NA	TRBV10-3	TRBJ1-2	TRBD1	CASQRDRTITNYGYTF	TGTGCCAGCCAAAGGGACAGGACCATCACTAACTATGGCTACACCTTC
15	NA	TRBV11-2	TRBJ1-4	TRBD1	CASSLEDRGDEKLFF	TGTGCCAGCAGCTTAGAGGACAGGGGGGATGAAAAACTGTTTTTT
15	NA	TRBV4-3	TRBJ1-5	NA	CASSQDNTGFQPQHF	TGCGCCAGCAGCCAAGATAACACAGGATTTCAGCCCCAGCATTTT
16	NA	TRBV19	TRBJ2-6	TRBD1	CATRQGAISGANVLTF	TGTGCCACTCGACAGGGAGCTATCTCTGGGGCCAACGTCCTGACTTTC
14	NA	TRBV19	TRBJ1-1	NA	CARESQGMNTEAFF	TGTGCCAGGGAGTCTCAGGGTATGAACACTGAAGCTTTCTTT
14	NA	TRBV2	TRBJ1-1	NA	CASSFLGRNTEAFF	TGTGCCAGCAGTTTTCTGGGGAGGAACACTGAAGCTTTCTTT
16	few	TRBV4-1	TRBJ2-2	TRBD1	CASSLWTGTNTGELFF	TGCGCCAGCAGCCTCTGGACAGGCACGAACACCGGGGAGCTGTTTTTT
14	NA	TRBV5-4	TRBJ1-1	NA	CASSLFISIGEAFF	TGTGCCAGCAGCTTGTTCATCTCGATCGGTGAAGCTTTCTTT
14	NA	TRBV9	TRBJ1-2	TRBD1	CASSPGQGGIGYTF	TGTGCCAGCAGTCCGGGACAGGGGGGGATAGGCTACACCTTC
17	NA	TRBV11-2	TRBJ1-5	NA	CASSLDGGERGNQPQHF	TGTGCCAGCAGCTTAGATGGGGGGGAAAGAGGCAATCAGCCCCAGCATTTT
14	NA	TRBV27	TRBJ1-3	NA	CASSLLASGNTIYF	TGTGCCAGCAGTTTACTGGCCTCTGGAAACACCATATATTTT
16	NA	TRBV27	TRBJ2-7	TRBD1	CASSPITGGPSYEQYF	TGTGCCAGCAGTCCCATTACAGGGGGGCCCTCCTACGAGCAGTACTTC
17	few	TRBV3-1/TRBV3-2	TRBJ2-5	NA	CASSQELGGARQETQYF	TGTGCCAGCAGCCAAGAATTGGGGGGGGCCAGGCAAGAGACCCAGTACTTC
15	NA	TRBV4-3	TRBJ2-7	NA	CASSQDWAGYSEQYF	TGCGCCAGCAGCCAAGATTGGGCCGGTTATAGCGAGCAGTACTTC
13	few	TRBV5-6	TRBJ1-2	TRBD1	CASSLQGAYGYTF	TGTGCCAGCAGCTTACAGGGGGCCTATGGCTACACCTTC
14	NA	TRBV18	TRBJ1-1	NA	CASSRGGGGPEAFF	TGTGCCAGCTCCCGTGGGGGCGGGGGCCCTGAAGCTTTCTTT
15	few	TRBV27	TRBJ1-2	NA	CASSSPRSRPYGYTF	TGTGCCAGCAGTTCCCCCCGCTCGCGTCCCTATGGCTACACCTTC
15	NA	TRBV27	TRBJ2-1	NA	CASSLIPGLWNEQFF	TGTGCCAGCAGTTTAATCCCAGGGCTTTGGAATGAGCAGTTCTTC
14	NA	TRBV10-1	TRBJ2-5	TRBD1	CAIINRGRLSTQYF	TGCGCCATCATTAACAGGGGGCGCTTATCGACCCAGTACTTC
17	once	TRBV9	TRBJ2-5	TRBD2	CASSVGGLAGDQETQYF	TGTGCCAGCAGCGTAGGGGGACTAGCGGGTGATCAGGAGACCCAGTACTTC
17	NA	TRBV7-6	TRBJ2-3	NA	CASSLEWRGPSTDTQYF	TGTGCCAGCAGCTTAGAATGGCGGGGTCCTAGCACAGATACGCAGTATTTT
17	NA	TRBV5-4	TRBJ2-7	NA	CASSLAIGLGGTYEQYF	TGTGCCAGCAGCTTGGCCATTGGGTTAGGAGGGACCTACGAGCAGTACTTC
14	NA	TRBV2	TRBJ1-5	TRBD1	CASTTGQGNQPQHF	TGTGCCAGCACCACCGGACAGGGCAATCAGCCCCAGCATTTT
15	NA	TRBV15	TRBJ1-6	NA	CATSRDRGVNSPLHF	TGTGCCACCAGCAGAGATCGGGGTGTTAATTCACCCCTCCACTTT
14	few	TRBV6-4	TRBJ2-3	NA	CASSEGGPTDTQYF	TGTGCCAGCAGTGAGGGGGGGCCCACAGATACGCAGTATTTT
11	few	TRBV7-7	TRBJ1-2	TRBD1	CASSEDRGRTF	TGTGCCAGCAGCGAGGACAGGGGACGGACCTTC
16	NA	TRBV10-1	TRBJ2-7	NA	CASSDSKQGRPYEQYF	TGCGCCAGCAGTGATTCGAAACAGGGGAGGCCCTACGAGCAGTACTTC
16	NA	TRBV6-2/TRBV6-3	TRBJ2-7	TRBD1	CASSYSADRSSYEQYF	TGTGCCAGCAGTTACTCGGCGGACAGGTCCTCCTACGAGCAGTACTTC
15	NA	TRBV7-2	TRBJ1-4	NA	CASSGRTVLNEKLFF	TGTGCCAGCAGCGGCAGGACAGTACTTAATGAAAAACTGTTTTTT
15	NA	TRBV5-8	TRBJ2-5	TRBD2	CASSFLRGSGETQYF	TGTGCCAGCAGCTTCTTGCGGGGGAGTGGAGAGACCCAGTACTTC
14	NA	TRBV11-2	TRBJ2-2	NA	CASSLGHNTGELFF	TGTGCCAGCAGCTTAGGACATAACACCGGGGAGCTGTTTTTT
16	NA	TRBV7-8	TRBJ1-5	NA	CASSLARAVRNQPQHF	TGTGCCAGCAGCTTAGCGAGGGCAGTAAGGAATCAGCCCCAGCATTTT
14	NA	TRBV5-1	TRBJ2-1	TRBD2	CASSLGAGTDEQFF	TGCGCCAGCAGCTTGGGAGCGGGGACCGATGAGCAGTTCTTC
14	NA	TRBV30	TRBJ2-5	TRBD1	CADNRDRGPETQYF	TGTGCCGATAACCGGGACAGGGGGCCAGAGACCCAGTACTTC
16	NA	TRBV27	TRBJ2-1	NA	CASSSRLGHPYNEQFF	TGTGCCAGCAGTTCCCGCTTGGGACACCCTTACAATGAGCAGTTCTTC
12	NA	TRBV6-5	TRBJ1-2	NA	CASRGSLYGYTF	TGTGCCAGCAGGGGCAGCCTCTATGGCTACACCTTC
15	NA	TRBV7-3	TRBJ2-5	TRBD2	CASSPGGGAKETQYF	TGTGCCAGCAGCCCTGGCGGGGGGGCCAAAGAGACCCAGTACTTC
16	NA	TRBV7-8	TRBJ1-3	NA	CASSLAQDYSGNTIYF	TGTGCCAGCAGCTTAGCCCAGGACTACTCTGGAAACACCATATATTTT
16	NA	TRBV4-2	TRBJ2-2	TRBD2	CASSPGGSGGAGELFF	TGTGCCAGCAGCCCGGGGGGTAGCGGGGGGGCCGGGGAGCTGTTTTTT
16	NA	TRBV18	TRBJ2-1	TRBD2	CASSPPSSGRNNEQFF	TGTGCCAGCTCACCACCCTCCAGCGGGAGGAACAATGAGCAGTTCTTC
16	NA	TRBV18	TRBJ1-4	NA	CASSPTPQATNEKLFF	TGTGCCAGCTCTCCTACCCCCCAGGCAACTAATGAAAAACTGTTTTTT
13	NA	TRBV11-2	TRBJ1-1	NA	CASSLEVGGLAFF	TGTGCCAGCAGCTTAGAAGTAGGGGGATTAGCTTTCTTT
15	NA	TRBV2	TRBJ2-5	NA	CASRLLDTPGETQYF	TGTGCCAGCAGGCTACTGGACACCCCTGGAGAGACCCAGTACTTC
15	NA	TRBV5-1	TRBJ2-1	NA	CASSLYGENYNEQFF	TGCGCCAGCAGCTTGTACGGGGAAAACTACAATGAGCAGTTCTTC
13	once	TRBV5-1	TRBJ1-2	NA	CASSLGASEGYTF	TGCGCCAGCAGCTTGGGCGCCTCTGAGGGCTACACCTTC
14	NA	TRBV6-5	TRBJ2-3	NA	CASITLTGQNLFYF	TGTGCCAGCATTACACTCACAGGGCAAAATTTGTTTTATTTT
16	NA	TRBV5-1	TRBJ1-1	TRBD1	CASSWPGTGPNTEAFF	TGCGCCAGCAGCTGGCCCGGGACAGGTCCAAACACTGAAGCTTTCTTT
11	NA	TRBV3-1/TRBV3-2	TRBJ1-2	NA	CASSLAVSYTF	TGTGCCAGCAGCCTCGCGGTTAGCTACACCTTC
15	NA	TRBV5-1	TRBJ2-1	TRBD1	CASSLEGQGVAEQFF	TGCGCCAGCAGCTTGGAAGGACAGGGGGTCGCTGAGCAGTTCTTC